This TCR beta chain was sequenced in a study of T-cell memory formation after mild COVID-19. Study findings and constraints: Contracting CD4+ clones sat mainly in CM and EM; CD8+ in EMRA.

The CDR3 has 15 residues. Germline V gene lookup returns CDR1 SGHVS and CDR2 FQNEAQ. V shed 5 bases, J shed 4 bases, and the junction held 6 bases outside the gene matches. TCRdb independently ran MiXCR on the 5' RACE reads; one entry per CDR3 protein. The table shows around 110,000 distinct CDR3 sequences, with around 12% occurring only once. Remarks on this clonotype: Antigen: not known.

The chain recombines TRBV7-8 with TRBJ2-1, with TRBD2 matching 9 bases. The clonotype was recovered from an adult woman who had mild COVID-19 (a few samples of this study predate the infection). Cell type and time point are not known. The sequenced material came from PBMCs or a T cell subset sorted from them (not recorded which). For the CDR3, the DNA is TGTGCCAGCAGCCTTAGCGGGAGTGGTTACAATGAGCAGTTCTTC. Its translation is CASSLSGSGYNEQFF.